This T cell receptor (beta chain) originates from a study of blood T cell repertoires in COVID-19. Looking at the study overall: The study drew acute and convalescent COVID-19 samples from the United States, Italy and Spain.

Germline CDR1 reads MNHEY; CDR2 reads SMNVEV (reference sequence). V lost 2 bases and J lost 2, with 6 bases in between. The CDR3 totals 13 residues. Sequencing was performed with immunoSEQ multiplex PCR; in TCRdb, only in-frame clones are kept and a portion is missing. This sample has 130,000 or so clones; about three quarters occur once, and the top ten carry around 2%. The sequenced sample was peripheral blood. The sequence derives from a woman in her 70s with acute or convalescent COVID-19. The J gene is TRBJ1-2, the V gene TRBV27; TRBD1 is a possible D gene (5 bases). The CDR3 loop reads CASSLRQNYGYTF. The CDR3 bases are TGTGCCAGCAGTTTAAGACAGAACTATGGCTACACCTTC.